The TCR beta chain under discussion was sequenced for a study of Graves' ophthalmopathy and Graves' hyperthyroidism. Overall study context: Calling hyperthyroidism stable required that no ophthalmopathy show up within 18 months of follow-up. Findings of the study overall: Blood also carried most expanded thyroid clonotypes exceeding 0.001 frequency.

Remarks on this clonotype: No antigen is known for it.

The TCR beta CDR3 regions underwent amplification from RNA transcripts. First-round RT-PCR with HTBI primers preceded a second-round multiplex PCR. MiXCR was run by TCRdb on the multiplex PCR reads, yielding one entry per CDR3 protein. Of roughly 1.1 million distinct CDR3 sequences listed, less than 45% are singletons. CDR3 length equals 15 residues. V lost 2 bases, J lost 0 bases, and 8 bases lay in between. Orbital computed tomography and thyroid ultrasound, along with TRAb, serum thyroxine and clinical symptoms, underpinned diagnosis. The chain joins TRBV12-3 or TRBV12-4 to TRBJ1-5; D is undetermined. This TCR came from an adult man with Graves' hyperthyroidism. Sequencing was performed on peripheral blood or thyroid tissue (not recorded which). The CDR3 loop reads CASSLTDTSNQPQHF. The CDR3 coding sequence is TGTGCCAGCAGTTTAACAGATACTAGCAATCAGCCCCAGCATTTT.